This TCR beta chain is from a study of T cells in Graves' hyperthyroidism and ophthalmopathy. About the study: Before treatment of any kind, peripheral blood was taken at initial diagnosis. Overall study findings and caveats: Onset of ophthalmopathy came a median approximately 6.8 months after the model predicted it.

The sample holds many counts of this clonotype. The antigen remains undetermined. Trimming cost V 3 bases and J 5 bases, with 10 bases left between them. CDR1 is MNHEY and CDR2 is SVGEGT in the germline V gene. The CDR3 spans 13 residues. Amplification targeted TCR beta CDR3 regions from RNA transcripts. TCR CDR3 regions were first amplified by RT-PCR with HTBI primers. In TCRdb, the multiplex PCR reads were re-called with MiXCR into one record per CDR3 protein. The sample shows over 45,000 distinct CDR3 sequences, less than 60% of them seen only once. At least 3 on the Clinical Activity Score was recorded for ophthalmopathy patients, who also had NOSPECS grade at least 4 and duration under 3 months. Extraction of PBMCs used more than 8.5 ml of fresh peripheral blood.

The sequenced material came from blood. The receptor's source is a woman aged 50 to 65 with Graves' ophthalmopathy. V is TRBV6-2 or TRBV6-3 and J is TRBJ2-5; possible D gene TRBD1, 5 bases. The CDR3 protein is CASSYGAVETQYF. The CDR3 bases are TGTGCCAGCAGTTATGGGGCGGTGGAGACCCAGTACTTC.